This T cell receptor (beta chain) was recorded in a study of blood T cell repertoires in COVID-19. Measured with immunoSEQ multiplex PCR; TCRdb has only the in-frame clones, and not every one. The sample shows about 190,000 clones, around 85% of them seen only once. V was trimmed by 4 bases and J by 0 bases, leaving 12 bases between them. CDR3 length equals 15 residues. Germline V gives CDR1 MNHEY, CDR2 SMNVEV (reference sequence). This rearrangement joins TRBV27 to TRBJ1-1, with D possibly matching TRBD1 (5 bases). The material sequenced was PBMCs or T cells enriched from blood (not recorded which). This clonotype was obtained from a woman aged 30 to 39 who had recovered from COVID-19. The CDR3, as DNA: TGTGCCAGCAGTTCCTCCCCGACAGTGAACACTGAAGCTTTCTTT. Translation: CASSSSPTVNTEAFF.